This T cell receptor (beta chain) was captured in a study of response to subunit inactivated influenza vaccine. The study's findings and limits: Authors suggested seasonal influenza vaccinations each recruit few new T cells.

A remark on this clonotype: Its antigen is not identified.

The CDR3 contains 15 residues. Germline V CDR1 and CDR2: SGHKS, YYEKEE (reference sequence). V was cut by 7 bases and J by 0 bases, with 13 bases left in between. TCRdb re-analysed the RT-PCR reads in MiXCR, keeping a single row per CDR3 protein. The sample carries about 520,000 distinct CDR3 sequences, roughly 23% recorded once. The TCR was taken from a man aged 45-65 years who received an inactivated influenza vaccine. The chain joins TRBV5-5 to TRBJ2-2; a weak D match, TRBD2 (6 bases). This material consisted of CD4+ T cells sorted from PBMCs, taken more than 4 days after vaccination. The CDR3 DNA follows: TGTGCCAGCGGATCAAGCGGGCCGAACACCGGGGAGCTGTTTTTT. Its protein product is CASGSSGPNTGELFF.